These 30 T cell receptor beta chains share one sample of origin, sequenced in a study of cytomegalovirus exposure and HLA in healthy donors. Primers for the PCR totalled 60 Vbeta and 13 Jbeta. TCRdb keeps only in-frame clones here, not all; method: immunoSEQ multiplex PCR. In total, the table holds 55,000 to 85,000 clones. The sequenced sample was PBMCs. These receptors all come from a female donor in good health and CMV-seropositive.

A note on this clone: Other DNA sequences of this sample code for an identical CDR3. The V and J genes are TRBV7-9 and TRBJ1-2; D is uncertain. Trimming removed 2 bases from V and 8 bases from J, with 15 bases in between. Germline V gene lookup returns CDR1 SEHNR and CDR2 FQNEAQ (reference sequence). This CDR3 is built from 14 residues. Here the CDR3 reads CASSLTPEGYGYTF. CDR3 nucleotides: TGTGCCAGCAGCTTAACCCCAGAGGGATACGGCTACACCTTC.

The chain links TRBV14 to TRBJ2-5, with D maybe TRBD1 (6 bases). This CDR3 contains 15 residues. CDR1 and CDR2 from the germline V gene are SGHDN and FVKESK. The V end was cut by 4 bases, the J end by 7 bases, with 19 bases between. CDR3 sequence reads: CASSPRRGYGGTQYF. The CDR3 bases are TGTGCCAGCAGCCCTCGCAGGGGCTATGGAGGGACCCAGTACTTC.

In regard to this clone: Other DNA sequences in this specimen translate into the identical CDR3. The V call is TRBV6-5, the J call TRBJ1-4, with 8 bases that match TRBD1. Germline values: CDR1 MNHEY, CDR2 SVGAGI. There are 15 residues in the CDR3. V dropped 0 bases and J dropped 10; count of bases not matched to a gene: 7. The CDR3 DNA is TGTGCCAGCAGTTACTCAGGCGACAGGGGAGGAAAACTGTTTTTT. Its translation: CASSYSGDRGGKLFF.

The J gene is TRBJ1-4, the V gene TRBV14; maybe TRBD1 (5 bases). Trimming pared 0 bases from V and 7 bases from J, leaving 12 bases between. The CDR3 contains 15 residues. Germline CDR1 and CDR2: SGHDN and FVKESK. The CDR3, as DNA: TGTGCCAGCAGCCAAGATCAGGGCCCCGGTGAAAAACTGTTTTTT. This gives the protein CASSQDQGPGEKLFF.

The genes are TRBV6-4 and TRBJ2-1; 9 bases map to TRBD1. This CDR3 has 14 residues. Unmatched junction bases numbered 4, after V lost 6 bases and J lost 4 bases. The germline CDR1 and CDR2 sequences are MRHNA and SNTAGT. The CDR3 reads CASSLTGGYNEQFF. The CDR3 bases are TGTGCCAGCAGCCTGACAGGGGGATACAATGAGCAGTTCTTC.

The V and J genes are TRBV28 and TRBJ1-2, with D unclear. The CDR3 is 15 residues long. Germline V gene sequence: CDR1 MDHEN, CDR2 SYDVKM. Trimming took 3 bases from V and 1 from J, leaving 12 bases between them. The CDR3 DNA reads as TGTGCCAGCAGTTTTCCAGCGTCTCTTAACTATGGCTACACCTTC. Translation: CASSFPASLNYGYTF.

The chain joins TRBV6-5 to TRBJ1-2; weak D call: TRBD1 (5 bases). The CDR3 is made up of 15 amino acids. The germline V gene encodes CDR1 MNHEY and CDR2 SVGAGI. With 0 bases removed from V and 7 bases from J, the gap between germline ends came to 15 bases. The CDR3 region has the DNA TGTGCCAGCAGTTACTCACGGGGCGGCGGGGTTGGCTACACCTTC. It is translated as CASSYSRGGGVGYTF.

This sequence joins TRBV7-2 and TRBJ2-1, with a weak D call TRBD2 (6 bases). This CDR3 has 15 residues. The V end lost 5 bases, the J end lost 4 bases, and 15 bases lay between the germline ends. Germline values: CDR1 SGHTA, CDR2 FQGNSA. CDR3 bases: TGTGCCAGCAGCATGGGGGGACGAACTTACAATGAGCAGTTCTTC. As protein: CASSMGGRTYNEQFF.

The chain links TRBV18 to TRBJ2-5; D is uncertain. CDR1 is KGHSH and CDR2 is LQKENI in the germline V gene. The CDR3 consists of 13 residues. Trimming left V 0 bases short and J 5 bases short, with 7 bases between. The CDR3 sequence is CASSPPYLETQYF. For the CDR3, the DNA is TGTGCCAGCTCACCACCTTATTTGGAGACCCAGTACTTC.

In DNA form, the CDR3 reads TGTGCCAGCAGCTTAGCAGCCCTGAACGAGCAGTACTTC. Amino acid sequence: CASSLAALNEQYF. This rearrangement joins TRBV7-2 to TRBJ2-7; D unresolved. Germline V gene lookup returns CDR1 SGHTA and CDR2 FQGNSA. The CDR3 runs 13 residues. V was cut by 0 bases and J by 5 bases, with 8 bases left in between. The entire variable domain, with the rest obtained from reference TRBV7-2 and TRBJ2-7, is as follows: GAGVSQSPSNKVTEKGKDVELRCDPISGHTALYWYRQSLGQGLEFLIYFQGNSAPDKSGLPSDRFSAERTGGSVSTLTIQRTQQEDSAVYLCASSLAALNEQYFGPGTRLTVT.

This chain links TRBV18 with TRBJ2-7; perhaps TRBD2 as D (6 bases). Germline CDR1 reads KGHSH; CDR2 reads LQKENI. This CDR3 is 17 amino acids long. Trimming shortened V by 1 base and J by 1 base, and 17 bases separated the two germline ends. Here the CDR3 DNA reads TGTGCCAGCTCACCACAGCCCGGCGGGATCGCTTCCTACGAGCAGTACTTC. This codes for CASSPQPGGIASYEQYF.

V usage is TRBV11-2 and J usage is TRBJ1-5; TRBD1 aligns across 7 bases. Germline V gene sequence: CDR1 SGHAT, CDR2 FQNNGV. Unmatched junction bases numbered 11, after V lost 5 bases and J lost 7 bases. The CDR3 runs 15 residues. The CDR3 DNA reads as TGTGCCAGCAGCCGAGGGACAGCGCTTGGACAGCCCCAGCATTTT. Amino acid sequence: CASSRGTALGQPQHF.

The rearrangement joins TRBV7-2 to TRBJ1-1, with 9 bases lining up with TRBD1. The CDR3 totals 18 residues. Germline V gene data show CDR1 as SGHTA and CDR2 as FQGNSA. J gave up 0 bases and V 1 base, and 9 bases lay outside the gene matches. The CDR3, as DNA: TGTGCCAGCAGCTTAGAGACAGGGGGACCGGGCCTGAACACTGAAGCTTTCTTT. Protein sequence: CASSLETGGPGLNTEAFF. The variable domain in full, completed from reference TRBV7-2 and TRBJ1-1, reads GAGVSQSPSNKVTEKGKDVELRCDPISGHTALYWYRQSLGQGLEFLIYFQGNSAPDKSGLPSDRFSAERTGGSVSTLTIQRTQQEDSAVYLCASSLETGGPGLNTEAFFGQGTRLTVV.

The chain couples TRBV5-1 to TRBJ2-3, with TRBD2 matching 11 bases. The CDR3 is made up of 16 amino acids. Germline V gives CDR1 SGHRS, CDR2 YFSETQ. V dropped 3 bases and J dropped 6; count of bases not matched to a gene: 9. The CDR3 reads CASSSVSSGGRDTQYF. The CDR3 DNA follows: TGCGCCAGCAGCTCCGTGTCTAGCGGGGGGAGGGATACGCAGTATTTT.

The chain recombines TRBV6-1 with TRBJ2-1, with 10 bases fitting TRBD2. Germline CDR1 MNHNS, CDR2 SASEGT. This CDR3 contains 15 residues. Unmatched junction bases numbered 7, after V lost 6 bases and J lost 5 bases. This CDR3 is CASSRIAGGDNEQFF. The DNA of the CDR3 is TGTGCCAGCAGCCGCATAGCGGGAGGTGACAATGAGCAGTTCTTC.

The chain uses TRBV18 and TRBJ1-1; 7 bases map to TRBD1. This CDR3 is 15 amino acids long. From germline, CDR1 is KGHSH and CDR2 LQKENI. V trimming: 0 bases; J trimming: 0 bases; junction bases outside the gene matches: 1. CDR3 sequence: CASSPPGTVNTEAFF. The CDR3, as DNA: TGTGCCAGCTCACCACCCGGGACAGTGAACACTGAAGCTTTCTTT.

This chain connects TRBV6-1 to TRBJ2-5; TRBD1 aligns across 9 bases. The DNA end is a closer match to TRBJ2-7, so the J assignment may be wrong. This CDR3 contains 14 residues. Germline CDR1 MNHNS, CDR2 SASEGT. In nucleotides, the CDR3 is TGTGCCAGCAGCTCCGGACAGGGGATGGGCGAGCAGTACTTC. It codes for CASSSGQGMGEQYF.

This sequence joins TRBV5-1 and TRBJ1-1; 7 bases are a match to TRBD1. V shed 4 bases, J shed 3 bases, and the junction held 6 bases outside the gene matches. The CDR3 sequence is 14 residues long. Germline V gives CDR1 SGHRS, CDR2 YFSETQ. CDR3 protein: CASSQRQGYTEAFF. The CDR3 bases are TGCGCCAGCAGCCAAAGACAGGGCTACACTGAAGCTTTCTTT.

This chain links TRBV6-6 with TRBJ1-2, with 7 bases that match TRBD1. This CDR3 spans 13 amino acids. The V gene's germline CDR1 is MNHNY and CDR2 SVGAGI (reference sequence). V dropped 5 bases and J dropped 4; count of bases not matched to a gene: 4. For the CDR3, the DNA is TGTGCCAGCAGTAATGACAGGGTCTATGGCTACACCTTC. Its protein product is CASSNDRVYGYTF.

The rearrangement uses TRBV11-2 and TRBJ2-7, with D possibly being TRBD2 (6 bases). Germline-derived CDR1 and CDR2 are SGHAT and FQNNGV. This CDR3 region has 13 residues. Trimming left V 3 bases short and J 2 bases short, with 8 bases between. The CDR3 spells CASSFGRPYEQYF. The CDR3 region has the DNA TGTGCCAGCAGCTTCGGGAGACCCTACGAGCAGTACTTC.

V gene TRBV7-2 combines with J gene TRBJ2-1; D call uncertain. Germline V gives CDR1 SGHTA, CDR2 FQGNSA. There are 13 residues in the CDR3. The V end lost 1 base, the J end lost 10 bases, and 11 bases lay between the germline ends. The CDR3 loop is CASSLVARYEQFF. Written as DNA, the CDR3 is TGTGCCAGCAGCTTAGTTGCTAGGTACGAGCAGTTCTTC.

The chain is built from TRBV4-1 and TRBJ1-2; D uncertain. Germline values: CDR1 MGHRA, CDR2 YSYEKL. This CDR3 region has 16 residues. The V end was cut by 0 bases, the J end by 2 bases, with 13 bases between. As DNA, the CDR3 is TGCGCCAGCAGCCAAGATTTAGGACGGGGAAACTATGGCTACACCTTC. It is translated as CASSQDLGRGNYGYTF.

This rearrangement joins TRBV15 to TRBJ2-7, with 8 bases that match TRBD1. Trimming took 1 base from V and 3 from J; bases not matched to a gene: 5. The CDR3 has 15 residues. CDR1 and CDR2 (germline): LNHNV, YYDKDF (reference sequence). The CDR3: CATSRGSGQDYEQYF. The CDR3 nucleotides read TGTGCCACCAGCAGAGGTTCGGGACAGGACTACGAGCAGTACTTC.

The V and J genes are TRBV5-1 and TRBJ2-7; D may be TRBD1 (6 bases). With 3 bases removed from V and 0 bases from J, the gap between germline ends came to 13 bases. The CDR3 totals 15 residues. The germline CDR1 and CDR2 sequences are SGHRS and YFSETQ. The CDR3 DNA follows: TGCGCCAGCAGCTCACAGGGAACTAGCTCCTACGAGCAGTACTTC. Translating gives CASSSQGTSSYEQYF.

The chain employs TRBV15 and TRBJ1-2; TRBD1 matches at 8 bases. The J segment lost 8 bases and the V segment lost 4 bases, leaving 3 bases of the junction unmatched. CDR1 and CDR2 from the germline V gene are LNHNV and YYDKDF (reference sequence). The CDR3 sequence is 12 residues long. This CDR3 reads CATSKAGGGYTF. CDR3 coding DNA: TGTGCCACCAGCAAGGCAGGGGGCGGCTACACCTTC.

The chain has TRBV29-1 and TRBJ1-4; D unclear. The V gene's germline CDR1 is SQVTM and CDR2 ANQGSEA. The CDR3 extends over 11 amino acids. The germline V and J ends were trimmed by 4 bases and 4 bases, with 4 bases remaining between them. The CDR3 loop is CSVAYNEKLFF. CDR3 sequence (DNA): TGCAGCGTTGCCTATAATGAAAAACTGTTTTTT.

J is TRBJ2-7 and V is TRBV2; possibly TRBD2 for D (6 bases). V lost 2 bases and J 3 bases, leaving 14 bases between the germline ends. The CDR3 is 15 residues long. Germline V gene sequence: CDR1 SNHLY, CDR2 FYNNEI. In nucleotides, the CDR3 is TGTGCCAGCAGTGAAAGGCTAGCGAGGAACTACGAGCAGTACTTC. Encoded protein: CASSERLARNYEQYF.

This rearrangement joins TRBV5-1 to TRBJ2-7, with D possibly being TRBD2 (5 bases). Germline V lookup: CDR1 SGHRS, CDR2 YFSETQ. The CDR3 is 13 amino acids. Trimming removed 2 bases at V and 2 bases at J, with 8 bases between. CDR3 bases: TGCGCCAGCAGCTTCGAGGGCCCCTACGAGCAGTACTTC. Amino acid sequence: CASSFEGPYEQYF. The entire variable domain, with the rest obtained from reference TRBV5-1 and TRBJ2-7, is as follows: KAGVTQTPRYLIKTRGQQVTLSCSPISGHRSVSWYQQTPGQGLQFLFEYFSETQRNKGNFPGRFSGRQFSNSRSEMNVSTLELGDSALYLCASSFEGPYEQYFGPGTRLTVT.

The chain joins TRBV27 to TRBJ2-7; 12 nucleotides agree with TRBD2. The V and J ends lost 5 bases and 4 bases, in that order; junction bases with no gene match: 6. Per germline, CDR1 MNHEY and CDR2 SMNVEV (reference sequence). The CDR3 is 15 amino acids. The CDR3 DNA follows: TGTGCCAGCAGTCTTGGACTAGCGGGGAATTACGAGCAGTACTTC. It is translated as CASSLGLAGNYEQYF.

The gene calls are TRBV29-1 and TRBJ1-2; D possibly corresponds to TRBD1 (6 bases). The CDR3 spans 12 residues. Per germline, CDR1 SQVTM and CDR2 ANQGSEA. V lost 8 bases and J 5 bases, leaving 15 bases between the germline ends. Written as DNA, the CDR3 is TGCAGCTTGGACAGCAGGGGATATGGCTACACCTTC. Its protein is CSLDSRGYGYTF.